This T cell receptor (beta chain) stems from a study of T cell responses to AZD1222 COVID-19 vaccine. Method: immunoSEQ multiplex PCR; TCRdb's copy keeps in-frame clones and lacks some. In the table there are about 89,000 clones, roughly 90% of which are singletons. The sequence came from an adult who received the AZD1222 COVID-19 vaccine. This specimen consisted of peripheral blood, obtained 28 days after the second AZD1222 dose.

The CDR3 region is CASSQNWLSNQPQHF. The CDR3 bases are TGTGCCAGCAGTCAAAACTGGCTTAGCAATCAGCCCCAGCATTTT. This rearrangement joins TRBV4-2 to TRBJ1-5, with unresolved D. The germline gives CDR1 LGHNA, CDR2 YNFKEQ. The V gene lost 6 bases and the J gene lost 0 bases, with 12 bases spanning the gap. CDR3 length: 15 amino acids.